Listed below are T cell receptor beta chains from one sample, sequenced in a study of cytomegalovirus exposure and HLA in healthy donors. The data were produced by immunoSEQ multiplex PCR, yet TCRdb's version contains in-frame clones alone and is incomplete. The sample lists roughly 100,000 clones, 60% to 70% occurring once. Material for sequencing was PBMCs. These receptors were taken from a woman aged 45 to 65 in good health and CMV-seronegative. Each CDR3 is given with its conserved first and last residue. The D gene is left open where the match is weak. Rows give clone size only sometimes, using once, few, many, or a class for an expanded clone.

D gene: TRBD2
clone size: NA
J gene: TRBJ2-7
V gene: TRBV18
CDR3 length: 17
CDR3 protein: CASSPPGPSGSKAEQYF
CDR3 DNA: TGTGCCAGCTCACCACCGGGTCCTAGCGGGAGTAAGGCAGAGCAGTACTTC

D gene: TRBD1
clone size: NA
J gene: TRBJ1-5
V gene: TRBV19
CDR3 length: 15
CDR3 protein: CASSTGGSGNQPQHF
CDR3 DNA: TGTGCCAGTAGTACAGGGGGCTCGGGCAATCAGCCCCAGCATTTT

D gene: TRBD1
clone size: few
J gene: TRBJ1-1
V gene: TRBV5-4
CDR3 length: 13
CDR3 protein: CASSLSGDRAAFF
CDR3 DNA: TGTGCCAGCAGCTTGAGCGGGGACAGGGCAGCTTTCTTT

D gene: TRBD2
clone size: NA
J gene: TRBJ2-5
V gene: TRBV5-3
CDR3 length: 16
CDR3 protein: CARSSGLAGGPGTQYF
CDR3 DNA: TGTGCCAGAAGCTCCGGACTAGCGGGGGGACCGGGGACCCAGTACTTC

D gene: TRBD1
clone size: NA
J gene: TRBJ1-6
V gene: TRBV19
CDR3 length: 16
CDR3 protein: CASRTTGSSYNSPLHF
CDR3 DNA: TGTGCCAGTCGGACGACAGGGAGCTCCTATAATTCACCCCTCCACTTT

D gene: TRBD1
clone size: few
J gene: TRBJ1-1
V gene: TRBV7-3
CDR3 length: 13
CDR3 protein: CASSLQGDTEAFF
CDR3 DNA: TGTGCCAGCAGCCTACAGGGGGACACTGAAGCTTTCTTT

D gene: NA
clone size: few
J gene: TRBJ2-2
V gene: TRBV27
CDR3 length: 17
CDR3 protein: CASSLWSDITNTGELFF
CDR3 DNA: TGTGCCAGCAGTTTATGGTCAGATATTACAAACACCGGGGAGCTGTTTTTT

D gene: TRBD2
clone size: NA
J gene: TRBJ2-1
V gene: TRBV11-3
CDR3 length: 16
CDR3 protein: CASSLFGTRDYNEQFF
CDR3 DNA: TGTGCCAGCAGCTTATTTGGGACTAGGGACTACAATGAGCAGTTCTTC

D gene: NA
clone size: NA
J gene: TRBJ1-5
V gene: TRBV2
CDR3 length: 15
CDR3 protein: CASSDGGLSNQPQHF
CDR3 DNA: TGTGCCAGCAGTGATGGGGGGTTAAGCAATCAGCCCCAGCATTTT

D gene: TRBD1
clone size: few
J gene: TRBJ2-2
V gene: TRBV11-3
CDR3 length: 15
CDR3 protein: CASSLEGGGTGELFF
CDR3 DNA: TGTGCCAGCAGCTTAGAAGGGGGCGGCACCGGGGAGCTGTTTTTT

D gene: TRBD2
clone size: few
J gene: TRBJ2-7
V gene: TRBV19
CDR3 length: 15
CDR3 protein: CASSIGGGAYYEQYF
CDR3 DNA: TGTGCCAGTAGTATAGGGGGGGGAGCCTACTACGAGCAGTACTTC

D gene: TRBD1
clone size: NA
J gene: TRBJ2-3
V gene: TRBV7-3
CDR3 length: 15
CDR3 protein: CASSHSGQGTDTQYF
CDR3 DNA: TGTGCCAGCAGCCACTCGGGACAGGGCACAGATACGCAGTATTTT

D gene: TRBD1
clone size: NA
J gene: TRBJ2-7
V gene: TRBV5-1
CDR3 length: 14
CDR3 protein: CASSLPGTDYEQYF
CDR3 DNA: TGCGCCAGCAGCCTCCCCGGGACAGACTACGAGCAGTACTTC

D gene: TRBD1
clone size: NA
J gene: TRBJ2-7
V gene: TRBV19
CDR3 length: 14
CDR3 protein: CASSKGQSFGEQYF
CDR3 DNA: TGTGCCAGTAGCAAGGGACAGAGCTTTGGCGAGCAGTACTTC

D gene: NA
clone size: NA
J gene: TRBJ1-5
V gene: TRBV19
CDR3 length: 14
CDR3 protein: CASNQYQGREPQHF
CDR3 DNA: TGTGCCAGTAACCAATACCAGGGGCGGGAGCCCCAGCATTTT

D gene: TRBD2
clone size: NA
J gene: TRBJ2-5
V gene: TRBV5-1
CDR3 length: 16
CDR3 protein: CASSSGTSGARETQYF
CDR3 DNA: TGCGCCAGCAGCTCCGGGACTAGCGGGGCGAGGGAGACCCAGTACTTC

D gene: NA
clone size: NA
J gene: TRBJ1-2
V gene: TRBV5-1
CDR3 length: 12
CDR3 protein: CASSSDSLRYTF
CDR3 DNA: TGCGCCAGCAGCTCCGACAGTCTGCGCTACACCTTC

D gene: NA
clone size: once
J gene: TRBJ2-7
V gene: TRBV28
CDR3 length: 13
CDR3 protein: CASSPGTLTGQYF
CDR3 DNA: TGTGCCAGCAGCCCCGGGACACTCACTGGGCAGTACTTC

D gene: TRBD2
clone size: few
J gene: TRBJ2-7
V gene: TRBV7-6
CDR3 length: 14
CDR3 protein: CASSSSGRAYEQYF
CDR3 DNA: TGTGCCAGCAGCTCTAGCGGGAGGGCCTACGAGCAGTACTTC

D gene: NA
clone size: NA
J gene: TRBJ1-4
V gene: TRBV19
CDR3 length: 14
CDR3 protein: CASRPRGGREKLFF
CDR3 DNA: TGTGCCAGTAGGCCCAGGGGTGGAAGGGAAAAACTGTTTTTT

D gene: NA
clone size: NA
J gene: TRBJ2-1
V gene: TRBV12-5
CDR3 length: 13
CDR3 protein: CASGLRTSGEQFF
CDR3 DNA: TGTGCTAGTGGTTTGAGGACCAGCGGTGAGCAGTTCTTC

D gene: TRBD2
clone size: few
J gene: TRBJ2-7
V gene: TRBV2
CDR3 length: 14
CDR3 protein: CASSGGSLSYEQYF
CDR3 DNA: TGTGCCAGCAGCGGCGGGAGTTTGTCCTACGAGCAGTACTTC

D gene: NA
clone size: NA
J gene: TRBJ1-1
V gene: TRBV29-1
CDR3 length: 12
CDR3 protein: CSVTYMNTEAFF
CDR3 DNA: TGCAGCGTGACTTACATGAACACTGAAGCTTTCTTT

D gene: TRBD1
clone size: NA
J gene: TRBJ2-7
V gene: TRBV10-3
CDR3 length: 13
CDR3 protein: CATGRTGPYEQYF
CDR3 DNA: TGTGCCACGGGGCGGACAGGGCCCTACGAGCAGTACTTC

D gene: NA
clone size: NA
J gene: TRBJ2-3
V gene: TRBV5-1
CDR3 length: 16
CDR3 protein: CASSLQLTPTTDTQYF
CDR3 DNA: TGCGCCAGCAGCCTCCAGTTGACACCGACCACAGATACGCAGTATTTT

D gene: TRBD2
clone size: NA
J gene: TRBJ2-3
V gene: TRBV5-1
CDR3 length: 15
CDR3 protein: CASRYTSGGSDTQYF
CDR3 DNA: TGCGCCAGCAGGTATACTAGCGGGGGCTCCGATACGCAGTATTTT

D gene: NA
clone size: once
J gene: TRBJ1-1
V gene: TRBV6-5
CDR3 length: 14
CDR3 protein: CASSYMQQGTEAFF
CDR3 DNA: TGTGCCAGCAGTTACATGCAACAGGGAACTGAAGCTTTCTTT

D gene: NA
clone size: NA
J gene: TRBJ2-1
V gene: TRBV4-3
CDR3 length: 14
CDR3 protein: CASSQGGLNNEQFF
CDR3 DNA: TGCGCCAGCAGCCAAGGGGGACTTAACAATGAGCAGTTCTTC

D gene: NA
clone size: NA
J gene: TRBJ2-7
V gene: TRBV10-3
CDR3 length: 14
CDR3 protein: CAISLGTSNYEQYF
CDR3 DNA: TGTGCCATCAGTCTCGGGACATCGAACTACGAGCAGTACTTC

D gene: NA
clone size: few
J gene: TRBJ1-3
V gene: TRBV6-5
CDR3 length: 15
CDR3 protein: CASSYNADSGNTIYF
CDR3 DNA: TGTGCCAGCAGTTACAACGCAGACTCTGGAAACACCATATATTTT

D gene: NA
clone size: NA
J gene: TRBJ1-2
V gene: TRBV6-4
CDR3 length: 13
CDR3 protein: CASRGTDNYGYTF
CDR3 DNA: TGTGCCAGCAGGGGGACTGACAACTATGGCTACACCTTC

D gene: NA
clone size: NA
J gene: TRBJ1-5
V gene: TRBV4-1
CDR3 length: 15
CDR3 protein: CASSQDGQFNQPQHF
CDR3 DNA: TGCGCCAGCAGCCAAGATGGGCAGTTTAATCAGCCCCAGCATTTT

D gene: NA
clone size: few
J gene: TRBJ2-2
V gene: TRBV29-1
CDR3 length: 12
CDR3 protein: CSVESYTGELFF
CDR3 DNA: TGCAGCGTGGAAAGCTACACCGGGGAGCTGTTTTTT

D gene: NA
clone size: NA
J gene: TRBJ1-6
V gene: TRBV7-8
CDR3 length: 13
CDR3 protein: CASSSLQNSPLHF
CDR3 DNA: TGTGCCAGCAGCTCCTTACAGAATTCACCCCTCCACTTT

D gene: NA
clone size: NA
J gene: TRBJ1-2
V gene: TRBV5-1
CDR3 length: 13
CDR3 protein: CASSLMENYGYTF
CDR3 DNA: TGCGCCAGCAGCTTAATGGAGAACTATGGCTACACCTTC

D gene: NA
clone size: NA
J gene: TRBJ2-5
V gene: TRBV11-3
CDR3 length: 16
CDR3 protein: CASSPEGGGPWETQYF
CDR3 DNA: TGTGCCAGCAGCCCGGAAGGGGGAGGGCCCTGGGAGACCCAGTACTTC

D gene: TRBD2
clone size: NA
J gene: TRBJ2-3
V gene: TRBV9
CDR3 length: 15
CDR3 protein: CASSVTSGTTDTQYF
CDR3 DNA: TGTGCCAGCAGCGTGACTAGCGGGACCACAGATACGCAGTATTTT

D gene: NA
clone size: NA
J gene: TRBJ2-5
V gene: TRBV14
CDR3 length: 14
CDR3 protein: CASSLPGLAGTQYF
CDR3 DNA: TGTGCCAGCAGCCTACCGGGACTGGCAGGAACCCAGTACTTC

D gene: NA
clone size: NA
J gene: TRBJ2-5
V gene: TRBV5-1
CDR3 length: 14
CDR3 protein: CASSQEAVGETQYF
CDR3 DNA: TGCGCCAGCAGCCAAGAAGCGGTAGGGGAGACCCAGTACTTC

D gene: TRBD2
clone size: NA
J gene: TRBJ2-1
V gene: TRBV18
CDR3 length: 18
CDR3 protein: CASSLVLAGIRNYNEQFF
CDR3 DNA: TGTGCCAGCTCCCTCGTTCTAGCGGGGATACGTAACTACAATGAGCAGTTCTTC

D gene: TRBD1
clone size: few
J gene: TRBJ1-2
V gene: TRBV25-1
CDR3 length: 16
CDR3 protein: CASSEFGRTGVGGYTF
CDR3 DNA: TGTGCCAGCAGTGAATTTGGAAGGACAGGGGTGGGTGGCTACACCTTC

D gene: NA
clone size: NA
J gene: TRBJ1-6
V gene: TRBV19
CDR3 length: 14
CDR3 protein: CASNHRSPRSPLHF
CDR3 DNA: TGTGCCAGTAACCACAGGTCTCCCCGTTCACCCCTCCACTTT

D gene: TRBD1
clone size: NA
J gene: TRBJ1-2
V gene: TRBV19
CDR3 length: 17
CDR3 protein: CASSMTRGTGAGNGYTF
CDR3 DNA: TGTGCCAGTAGTATGACTCGGGGGACAGGGGCAGGGAATGGCTACACCTTC

D gene: TRBD1
clone size: NA
J gene: TRBJ2-2
V gene: TRBV5-1
CDR3 length: 15
CDR3 protein: CASTPGTANTGELFF
CDR3 DNA: TGCGCCAGCACCCCAGGGACAGCGAACACCGGGGAGCTGTTTTTT

D gene: TRBD1
clone size: NA
J gene: TRBJ1-2
V gene: TRBV4-1
CDR3 length: 15
CDR3 protein: CASSQTGDRIYGYTF
CDR3 DNA: TGCGCCAGCAGCCAGACCGGGGACAGGATCTATGGCTACACCTTC

D gene: TRBD1
clone size: few
J gene: TRBJ1-5
V gene: TRBV6-5
CDR3 length: 15
CDR3 protein: CASRPGTVSNQPQHF
CDR3 DNA: TGTGCCAGCAGACCCGGGACAGTTAGCAATCAGCCCCAGCATTTT

D gene: TRBD2
clone size: NA
J gene: TRBJ2-2
V gene: TRBV4-3
CDR3 length: 16
CDR3 protein: CASSQYPAGDTGELFF
CDR3 DNA: TGCGCCAGCAGCCAATACCCAGCGGGAGACACCGGGGAGCTGTTTTTT

D gene: NA
clone size: NA
J gene: TRBJ2-3
V gene: TRBV4-1
CDR3 length: 17
CDR3 protein: CASSQDIERPEIDTQYF
CDR3 DNA: TGCGCCAGCAGCCAAGATATCGAGCGACCTGAAATAGATACGCAGTATTTT

D gene: TRBD1
clone size: NA
J gene: TRBJ2-5
V gene: TRBV11-3
CDR3 length: 15
CDR3 protein: CASSLVTGVAETQYF
CDR3 DNA: TGTGCCAGCAGCTTAGTTACAGGGGTTGCAGAGACCCAGTACTTC

D gene: NA
clone size: NA
J gene: TRBJ2-6
V gene: TRBV7-9
CDR3 length: 15
CDR3 protein: CASSLRGSGANVLTF
CDR3 DNA: TGTGCCAGCAGCTTACGAGGCTCTGGGGCCAACGTCCTGACTTTC

D gene: TRBD2
clone size: once
J gene: TRBJ2-7
V gene: TRBV10-3
CDR3 length: 15
CDR3 protein: CAVSELLAGVNEQYF
CDR3 DNA: TGTGCCGTCAGTGAGCTACTAGCGGGAGTCAACGAGCAGTACTTC

D gene: NA
clone size: few
J gene: TRBJ2-5
V gene: TRBV7-2
CDR3 length: 16
CDR3 protein: CASSLHTARPAETQYF
CDR3 DNA: TGTGCCAGCAGCTTACACACAGCCCGACCGGCGGAGACCCAGTACTTC

D gene: TRBD1
clone size: NA
J gene: TRBJ1-1
V gene: TRBV18
CDR3 length: 12
CDR3 protein: CASSLTGAEAFF
CDR3 DNA: TGTGCCAGCTCACTTACAGGGGCTGAAGCTTTCTTT

D gene: TRBD2
clone size: few
J gene: TRBJ2-7
V gene: TRBV18
CDR3 length: 14
CDR3 protein: CASSPSGLDMVQYF
CDR3 DNA: TGTGCCAGCTCACCGTCGGGACTAGATATGGTGCAGTACTTC

D gene: TRBD2
clone size: NA
J gene: TRBJ2-3
V gene: TRBV18
CDR3 length: 16
CDR3 protein: CASSQRTSGSTDTQYF
CDR3 DNA: TGTGCCAGCTCACAGCGGACTAGCGGATCCACAGATACGCAGTATTTT

D gene: TRBD1
clone size: few
J gene: TRBJ1-2
V gene: TRBV7-8
CDR3 length: 14
CDR3 protein: CASSLDRGGDGYTF
CDR3 DNA: TGTGCCAGCAGCTTAGACAGGGGGGGAGATGGCTACACCTTC

D gene: NA
clone size: few
J gene: TRBJ1-4
V gene: TRBV5-1
CDR3 length: 14
CDR3 protein: CASSLQYANEKLFF
CDR3 DNA: TGCGCCAGCAGCCTCCAGTATGCTAATGAAAAACTGTTTTTT

D gene: NA
clone size: NA
J gene: TRBJ2-7
V gene: TRBV11-3
CDR3 length: 14
CDR3 protein: CASSLNAGPYEQYF
CDR3 DNA: TGTGCCAGCAGTTTAAATGCTGGGCCTTACGAGCAGTACTTC

D gene: NA
clone size: NA
J gene: TRBJ1-1
V gene: TRBV5-1
CDR3 length: 14
CDR3 protein: CASSLSWEGTEAFF
CDR3 DNA: TGCGCCAGCAGCTTGTCGTGGGAGGGAACTGAAGCTTTCTTT